This T cell receptor beta chain was documented in a study of cytomegalovirus exposure and HLA in healthy donors. The CDR3 totals 15 residues. V was cut by 6 bases and J by 5 bases, with 17 bases left in between. The germline CDR1 and CDR2 sequences are MNHNS and SASEGT. This table comes from immunoSEQ multiplex PCR, and its TCRdb copy is limited to in-frame clones, with some not included. The table records about 140,000 clones, about 87% of them present only once. Material for sequencing was PBMCs. The TCR sequence derives from a man aged 18 to 30 in good health and CMV-seropositive. V gene TRBV6-1 combines with J gene TRBJ2-1; D is possibly TRBD1 (6 bases). Here the CDR3 DNA reads TGTGCCAGCAGCACACAGGGTACACCTAACAATGAGCAGTTCTTC. Protein product: CASSTQGTPNNEQFF.